This is a list of T cell receptor beta chains from one sample in a study of cytotoxic CD8 clonotypes in ibrutinib-treated CLL. Sequencing used immunoSEQ multiplex PCR; TCRdb keeps in-frame clones, though not all of them. This sample carries over 150,000 clones, roughly 77% of them seen once, and the ten largest clones take over 2%. Sequencing was performed on PBMCs, taken after 12 months of ibrutinib treatment. These receptors originate from a human donor with chronic lymphocytic leukemia. Both conserved end residues are part of each CDR3. The order of the fields is D gene, J gene, clone size, V gene, CDR3 DNA, CDR3 protein. The D gene is left open where the match is weak. Clone sizes are given selectively: once, few, many, or a class where the clone is expanded.

D: -; J: TRBJ2-5; size: -; V: TRBV7-6; DNA: TGTGCCAGCAGCGCGACAGGGAGGATAGAGACCCAGTACTTC; CDR3: CASSATGRIETQYF
D: TRBD2; J: TRBJ2-5; size: -; V: TRBV4-2; DNA: TGTGCCAGCAGCCAATTGGGGGTAGCGGGAGGACACGAGGGAAACTACCAAGAGACCCAGTACTTC; CDR3: CASSQLGVAGGHEGNYQETQYF
D: TRBD2; J: TRBJ2-3; size: few; V: TRBV19; DNA: TGTGCCATTGGGGCTAGCGGGGGAAAAACAGATACGCAGTATTTT; CDR3: CAIGASGGKTDTQYF
D: -; J: TRBJ2-7; size: once; V: TRBV6-5; DNA: TGTGCCAGCAGTTACGGCCGGGACGGATACTACGAGCAGTACTTC; CDR3: CASSYGRDGYYEQYF
D: -; J: TRBJ1-1; size: -; V: TRBV21-1; DNA: TGTGCCAGCAGCAAAGTCGGTGCAGGGCACGTACTCAGGAACACTGAAGCTTTCTTT; CDR3: CASSKVGAGHVLRNTEAFF
D: -; J: TRBJ2-3; size: few; V: TRBV7-8; DNA: TGTGCCAGCAGCTTAGAATCTGGTCTTCGGGAGTATTTT; CDR3: CASSLESGLREYF
D: -; J: TRBJ2-7; size: -; V: TRBV19; DNA: TGTGCCAGTAGCCAGGGAGGGGGACGGCGCGAGCAGTACTTC; CDR3: CASSQGGGRREQYF
D: TRBD1; J: TRBJ1-1; size: -; V: TRBV11-1; DNA: TGTGCCAGCAGCTTCTCGGGACAGATCACTGAAGCTTTCTTT; CDR3: CASSFSGQITEAFF
D: -; J: TRBJ2-2; size: many; V: TRBV19; DNA: TGTGCCAGTACTAAGAGGGCTACCGGGGAGCTGTTTTTT; CDR3: CASTKRATGELFF
D: TRBD1; J: TRBJ1-1; size: many; V: TRBV5-8; DNA: TGTGCCAGCAGCTTGGCCCAGGGGGCAGGAAAAGCTTTCTTT; CDR3: CASSLAQGAGKAFF
D: TRBD1; J: TRBJ2-7; size: -; V: TRBV28; DNA: TGTGCCAGCAGTGGCCACCGAGGACAGGGCTACGAGCAGTACTTC; CDR3: CASSGHRGQGYEQYF
D: -; J: TRBJ1-1; size: -; V: TRBV6-1; DNA: TGTGCCAGCATTCGGGGGAACACTGAAGCTTTCTTT; CDR3: CASIRGNTEAFF
D: -; J: TRBJ1-2; size: -; V: TRBV30; DNA: TGTGCCTGGAGTGGTGAGACTTGTTATCTCAGAGCTAACTATGGCTACACCTTC; CDR3: CAWSGETCYLRANYGYTF
D: TRBD1; J: TRBJ1-1; size: -; V: TRBV2; DNA: TGTGCCAGTAGAGGACAGGGGAACACTGAAGCTTTCTTT; CDR3: CASRGQGNTEAFF
D: TRBD1; J: TRBJ1-2; size: few; V: TRBV2; DNA: TGTGCCAGCAGAGAACAGGGGACCTATGGCTACACCTTC; CDR3: CASREQGTYGYTF
D: -; J: TRBJ2-6; size: -; V: TRBV5-5; DNA: TGTGCCAGCAGCCTTCGCTGGGCCAACGTCCTGACTTTC; CDR3: CASSLRWANVLTF
D: TRBD2; J: TRBJ2-7; size: once; V: TRBV2; DNA: TGTGCCAGCAGTGAAATAGTTGGGACTAGCACCGGCGAGCAGTACTTC; CDR3: CASSEIVGTSTGEQYF
D: TRBD2; J: TRBJ2-3; size: -; V: TRBV4-2; DNA: TGTGCCAGCAGCCAAAGAGTAGCGGGAGGAAGGGGCGATACGCAGTATTTT; CDR3: CASSQRVAGGRGDTQYF
D: -; J: TRBJ2-6; size: -; V: TRBV5-1; DNA: TGCGCCAGCAGCTTGAGATGGTCTGGGGCCAACGTCCTGACTTTC; CDR3: CASSLRWSGANVLTF
D: TRBD1; J: TRBJ2-3; size: few; V: TRBV27; DNA: TGTGCCAGCAGTAGAGGGGGACAGGGGTTCACAGATACGCAGTATTTT; CDR3: CASSRGGQGFTDTQYF
D: -; J: TRBJ2-7; size: -; V: TRBV6-4; DNA: TGTGCCAGCAGTATATACGACAACCGAAGCTCCTACGAGCAGTACTTC; CDR3: CASSIYDNRSSYEQYF
D: TRBD1; J: TRBJ1-4; size: -; V: TRBV25-1; DNA: TGTGCCAGCAGCCTAGCAGGGGCAACAGGGGCTAATGAAAAACTGTTTTTT; CDR3: CASSLAGATGANEKLFF